Detailed here is one T cell receptor beta chain. What it recognizes is unknown. Combining a sample-barcoded 5' primer with a J-beta primer mix, a second PCR ran for about 6 to 12 cycles. TCRdb ran MiXCR on the 5' RACE reads and lists one entry per CDR3 protein. The table includes fewer than 2,000,000 distinct CDR3 sequences, roughly 43% detected once. The data derive from a study of blood T cells in healthy people across ages. General study findings and limits: It was the long-lived donors that had more naive CD4+ cells and higher diversity than aged donors.

Each donor's blood draw was 7.5 to 10 milliliters of peripheral blood. Trimming cost V 2 bases and J 12 bases, with 20 bases left between them. There are 14 residues in the CDR3. Per the germline V gene, CDR1 is LGHDT and CDR2 is YNNKEL (reference sequence). V usage is TRBV3-1 and J usage is TRBJ2-7; D gene uncertain. This sequence was found in a human donor in good health. Sequencing input: blood. The CDR3 sequence: CASSQKAIQETLYF. The CDR3 DNA reads as TGTGCCAGCAGCCAAAAGGCTATCCAAGAGACCCTGTACTTC.